This TCR beta chain is from a study of shared clonotypes between healthy human individuals. Study-wide context: Three CD4 naive, three CD4 memory, two CD8 naive and one CD8 memory plate were used per donor.

As to this clone: The antigen is undetermined.

The V end lost 4 bases, the J end lost 4 bases, and 17 bases lay between the germline ends. Germline assignment: CDR1 SNHLY and CDR2 FYNNEI. This CDR3 contains 16 residues. Samples underwent the assay at deep level. Generated by immunoSEQ multiplex PCR, the TCRdb table keeps only in-frame clones and is missing some. The sample gives 2 million to 3 million clones, 80% to 95% of which show up once; 0.36% is in the top ten. Study conclusions and caveats: An anticipated effect of sequencing depth on clonotype sharing among donors was recognized.

The sample taken for sequencing was naive CD4+ T cells from PBMCs. Subset denoted: CD45RA+ positively selected. The TCR was taken from a man in his late teens or twenties in good health. Some clones in this sample may be carry-over from other donors' samples. The rearrangement joins TRBV2 to TRBJ1-5; D may be TRBD1 (6 bases). This chain's CDR3 is CASSAYRVNRNQPQHF. The CDR3 nucleotides are TGTGCCAGCAGTGCCTACAGGGTGAACAGGAATCAGCCCCAGCATTTT. Looking up the rest from reference TRBV2 and TRBJ1-5 gives the full variable domain: EPEVTQTPSHQVTQMGQEVILRCVPISNHLYFYWYRQILGQKVEFLVSFYNNEISEKSEIFDDQFSVERPDGSNFTLKIRSTKLEDSAMYFCASSAYRVNRNQPQHFGDGTRLSIL.